The next 27 T cell receptor beta chains were all read from a single sample in a study of OX40 agonist ivuxolimab in advanced cancers. The assay was immunoSEQ multiplex PCR, and TCRdb's table has in-frame clones only and misses some. This table has about 27,000 clones, roughly four fifths appearing once. Sequenced material: CD4+ or CD8+ T cells sorted from blood, taken in a trial of the OX40 agonist ivuxolimab. The receptors originated from an adult with an advanced solid tumor such as melanoma, head and neck, liver or kidney cancer.

This chain connects TRBV10-3 to TRBJ2-7, with a possible D match to TRBD2 (6 bases). Germline V gene data show CDR1 as ENHRY and CDR2 as SYGVKD. This CDR3 is 14 amino acids long. The V end was cut by 5 bases, the J end by 2 bases, with 13 bases between. CDR3 residues: CAISSATSPYEQYF. The CDR3 bases are TGTGCCATCAGTTCTGCGACTAGTCCCTACGAGCAGTACTTC.

V gene TRBV28 combines with J gene TRBJ2-1, with D hard to call. V was shortened by 3 bases and J by 3 bases, with 18 bases between the two germline ends. The CDR3 contains 17 residues. Germline V lookup: CDR1 MDHEN, CDR2 SYDVKM. This CDR3 is CASSFPLSEGDYNEQFF. The CDR3 nucleotides are TGTGCCAGCAGTTTCCCCCTGTCTGAAGGAGACTACAATGAGCAGTTCTTC.

Worth noting for this clone: Within the sample, other DNA sequences also encode this same CDR3. V is TRBV4-1 and J is TRBJ2-7, with unresolved D. V was clipped by 4 bases and J by 3 bases, with 13 bases between them. Germline CDR1 is MGHRA and CDR2 is YSYEKL. The CDR3 runs to 14 residues. The CDR3 is CASSPGRGDYEQYF. CDR3 nucleotide sequence: TGCGCCAGCAGCCCCGGACGCGGAGACTACGAGCAGTACTTC.

The genes are TRBV6-5 and TRBJ2-1; 7 nucleotides agree with TRBD2. The CDR3 runs 14 residues. The V and J ends lost 10 bases and 0 bases, in that order; junction bases with no gene match: 6. Germline CDR1 is MNHEY and CDR2 is SVGAGI. For the CDR3, the DNA is TGTGCCACCAAAGCGGGGAGCTCCTACAATGAGCAGTTCTTC. Its protein product is CATKAGSSYNEQFF.

V is TRBV9 and J is TRBJ2-7; the match to TRBD2 covers 10 bases. The CDR3 length is 15 residues. J lost 3 bases, V lost 4 bases, and 7 bases had no gene match. The germline gives CDR1 SGDLS, CDR2 YYNGEE. CDR3 sequence: CASSPRLAGVYEQYF. The CDR3, as DNA: TGTGCCAGCAGCCCACGCCTAGCGGGAGTCTACGAGCAGTACTTC.

J is TRBJ1-5 and V is TRBV12-5, with D possibly matching TRBD1 (6 bases). The CDR3 is 16 amino acids. Germline loops: CDR1 LGHNT, CDR2 FRNRAP. With 3 bases removed from V and 3 bases from J, the gap between germline ends came to 15 bases. This CDR3 is CASGFLERTDNQPQHF. In nucleotides, the CDR3 is TGTGCTAGTGGTTTTCTTGAAAGGACAGACAATCAGCCCCAGCATTTT.

The chain uses TRBV5-5 and TRBJ1-2; 7 bases align to TRBD1. The CDR3 has 15 amino acids. Germline CDR1 reads SGHKS; CDR2 reads YYEKEE (reference sequence). Losses at the gene ends were 5 bases for V and 4 bases for J; bases not matched to a gene: 11. The CDR3 region is CASRSVGTALYGYTF. Here the CDR3 DNA reads TGTGCCAGCAGGTCCGTGGGGACAGCTCTCTATGGCTACACCTTC.

This chain links TRBV7-6 with TRBJ2-2; D is unclear. Germline V CDR1 and CDR2: SGHVS, FNYEAQ. V shed 1 base and J shed 1 base, with 1 base lying between them. CDR3 size: 13 residues. The CDR3 DNA reads TGTGCCAGCAGCTTAGGGAACACCGGGGAGCTGTTTTTT. Its translation: CASSLGNTGELFF.

The chain combines TRBV5-1 with TRBJ1-2, with 7 bases aligning to TRBD1. Unmatched junction bases numbered 19, after V lost 0 bases and J lost 8 bases. The V gene's germline CDR1 is SGHRS and CDR2 YFSETQ. The CDR3 has 18 amino acids. The CDR3, as DNA: TGCGCCAGCAGCTTGGGTCCTTTTCCCGACAGGGAAGGATGGGGCTACACCTTC. The encoded protein is CASSLGPFPDREGWGYTF.

This clone was seen just once. The gene calls are TRBV11-2 and TRBJ2-1, with no clear D. The CDR3 spans 14 residues. CDR1 is SGHAT, CDR2 FQNNGV, per germline. The V gene lost 5 bases and the J gene lost 7 bases, with 15 bases spanning the gap. CDR3 in DNA: TGTGCCAGCAGCCCAGAGGTGGGAATGAATGAGCAGTTCTTC. Translation gives CASSPEVGMNEQFF.

This chain joins TRBV6-6 and TRBJ2-3; 11 nucleotides agree with TRBD1. Germline loops: CDR1 MNHNY, CDR2 SVGAGI (reference sequence). The CDR3 consists of 15 residues. V shed 8 bases, J shed 4 bases, and the junction held 8 bases outside the gene matches. In DNA, the CDR3 is TGTGCCAGCTGGGGACAGGGGGGTATATCAGATACGCAGTATTTT. Translation gives CASWGQGGISDTQYF.

This chain connects TRBV29-1 to TRBJ2-7; 9 positions agree with TRBD1. Per germline, CDR1 SQVTM and CDR2 ANQGSEA. The CDR3 consists of 14 residues. The V and J ends lost 6 bases and 3 bases, in that order; junction bases with no gene match: 9. Written as DNA, the CDR3 is TGCAGCGTACAGACGGGACAGGGACACTACGAGCAGTACTTC. Its translation: CSVQTGQGHYEQYF.

The chain combines TRBV28 with TRBJ2-3; maybe TRBD2 (6 bases). Trimming pared 3 bases from V and 3 bases from J, leaving 16 bases between. Germline CDR1 MDHEN, CDR2 SYDVKM. CDR3 length: 16 amino acids. The CDR3 is CASSFFLSGVTDTQYF. In DNA, the CDR3 is TGTGCCAGCAGTTTTTTTCTATCGGGAGTAACAGATACGCAGTATTTT.

The chain is built from TRBV6-1 and TRBJ1-3, with D uncertain. V gave up 7 bases and J gave up 0 bases, with 7 bases separating them. Germline V gene lookup returns CDR1 MNHNS and CDR2 SASEGT. The CDR3 runs to 13 residues. The CDR3 DNA sequence: TGTGCCAGCATGCGGGACTCTGGAAACACCATATATTTT. This sequence encodes CASMRDSGNTIYF.

The rearrangement uses TRBV6-5 and TRBJ2-7, with 7 bases aligning to TRBD1. J gave up 2 bases and V 0 bases, and 4 bases lay outside the gene matches. Germline V CDR1 and CDR2: MNHEY, SVGAGI. The length of the CDR3 is 15 residues. CDR3 in DNA: TGTGCCAGCAGTTACTCGATACAGGGGACCTACGAGCAGTACTTC. The encoded protein is CASSYSIQGTYEQYF.

This chain connects TRBV29-1 to TRBJ2-2; 7 bases fit TRBD1. V was clipped by 7 bases and J by 3 bases; unmatched bases: 8. This CDR3 region has 14 residues. CDR1 is SQVTM, CDR2 ANQGSEA, per germline. The CDR3 here is CSGRQGRHTGELFF. The CDR3 DNA follows: TGCAGCGGAAGACAGGGTAGGCACACCGGGGAGCTGTTTTTT.

The CDR3 reads CASGLGPGHWGYTF. DNA of the CDR3: TGTGCTAGTGGTTTGGGTCCAGGGCATTGGGGCTACACCTTC. The chain has TRBV12-5 and TRBJ1-2; tentative D call: TRBD1 (5 bases). V gave up 1 base and J gave up 8 bases, with 14 bases separating them. The CDR3 is 14 amino acids. CDR1 and CDR2 (germline): LGHNT, FRNRAP.

The chain joins TRBV5-1 to TRBJ1-2, with a possible D match to TRBD1 (5 bases). The V and J ends lost 3 bases and 6 bases respectively, with 9 bases between them. The CDR3 sequence is 12 residues long. Germline CDR1 and CDR2: SGHRS and YFSETQ. The CDR3 DNA reads TGCGCCAGCAGCTCGACAGTCGATGGCTACACCTTC. Translating it yields CASSSTVDGYTF. Based on the CDR3 plus reference TRBV5-1 and TRBJ1-2, the full variable domain is KAGVTQTPRYLIKTRGQQVTLSCSPISGHRSVSWYQQTPGQGLQFLFEYFSETQRNKGNFPGRFSGRQFSNSRSEMNVSTLELGDSALYLCASSSTVDGYTFGSGTRLTVV.

V usage is TRBV2 and J usage is TRBJ1-4; TRBD1 matches at 9 bases. Germline CDR1 is SNHLY and CDR2 is FYNNEI. The V segment lost 5 bases and the J segment 8 bases; nucleotides outside the gene matches: 9. The CDR3 length is 15 residues. In DNA form, the CDR3 reads TGTGCCAGCAGTACCCCGGGACAGGGCGAAGAAAAACTGTTTTTT. Protein sequence: CASSTPGQGEEKLFF.

This clone was recorded a few times. The chain couples TRBV4-2 to TRBJ2-1; D is uncertain. V was shortened by 0 bases and J by 6 bases, with 6 bases between the two germline ends. CDR1 and CDR2 from the germline V gene are LGHNA and YNFKEQ. The CDR3 extends over 13 amino acids. The CDR3 DNA sequence: TGTGCCAGCAGCCAAGATGAATTCAATGAGCAGTTCTTC. Protein product: CASSQDEFNEQFF.

This clone was found once. J is TRBJ2-1 and V is TRBV4-1; TRBD2 matches 7 bases. The CDR3 loop spans 17 amino acids. V lost 2 bases and J lost 0; bases outside the gene matches: 7. The V gene's germline CDR1 is MGHRA and CDR2 YSYEKL. CDR3 nucleotides: TGCGCCAGCAGCCAAAGGGACTACCTCAGCTCCTACAATGAGCAGTTCTTC. Protein sequence: CASSQRDYLSSYNEQFF.

The chain links TRBV10-2 to TRBJ2-5; a weak D match, TRBD1 (6 bases). V lost 3 bases and J 5 bases, leaving 13 bases between the germline ends. Germline V lookup: CDR1 WSHSY, CDR2 SAAADI. CDR3 length: 14 residues. DNA for the CDR3: TGCGCCAGCAGTGAACCGGACAGCCGGGAGACCCAGTACTTC. The encoded protein is CASSEPDSRETQYF.

This clone was recorded once. The J gene is TRBJ2-7, the V gene TRBV4-1; no clear D. Germline V gene lookup returns CDR1 MGHRA and CDR2 YSYEKL. The CDR3 spans 12 residues. V lost 0 bases and J lost 3, with 3 bases in between. In DNA form, the CDR3 reads TGCGCCAGCAGCCAAGAGGGCTACGAGCAGTACTTC. As protein: CASSQEGYEQYF.

The sample holds a few counts of this clone. The chain combines TRBV6-5 with TRBJ1-2; D may be TRBD1 (6 bases). This CDR3 has 14 amino acids. The ends were cut back, 2 bases at V and 4 bases at J, with 11 bases in the middle. Per germline, CDR1 MNHEY and CDR2 SVGAGI. The CDR3 DNA follows: TGTGCCAGCAGTTACGGGCAGGGGACCTATGGCTACACCTTC. Amino acids: CASSYGQGTYGYTF.

The chain uses TRBV7-9 and TRBJ2-1; 7 nucleotides align to TRBD1. Germline lookup yields CDR1 SEHNR and CDR2 FQNEAQ (reference sequence). The CDR3 totals 11 residues. V gave up 5 bases and J gave up 14 bases; unmatched junction bases: 6. In nucleotides, the CDR3 is TGTGCCAGCAGCCCCGGGGACAGTGAGTTCTTC. Translated: CASSPGDSEFF.

The chain joins TRBV5-1 to TRBJ2-7; D is perhaps TRBD1 (6 bases). Between the trimmed V and J ends, which lost 3 bases and 4 bases, there was a span of 8 bases. CDR1 and CDR2 (germline): SGHRS, YFSETQ. The CDR3 runs to 12 residues. The CDR3 coding sequence is TGCGCCAGCAGCTCCACAGGGTACGAGCAGTACTTC. It codes for CASSSTGYEQYF.

V gene TRBV11-2 combines with J gene TRBJ2-3; D is uncertain. Per germline, CDR1 SGHAT and CDR2 FQNNGV. Trimming left V 1 base short and J 0 bases short, with 5 bases between. The CDR3 has 14 residues. The CDR3 coding sequence is TGTGCCAGCAGCTTAGGTCGGAGCACAGATACGCAGTATTTT. It specifies CASSLGRSTDTQYF.